This T cell receptor beta chain was found in a study of response to subunit inactivated influenza vaccine. Study findings and constraints: The authors offered the suggestion that each seasonal influenza vaccination recruits few new T cells.

Via MiXCR, TCRdb re-called the RT-PCR reads, giving one row per CDR3 protein. The table lists roughly 500,000 distinct CDR3 sequences, about 17% of them singletons, with 2.5% to 3.5% in the top ten. CDR1 is SGHAT, CDR2 FQNNGV, per germline. V lost 3 bases and J lost 1; bases outside the gene matches: 4. The CDR3 spans 16 residues. With regard to this clonotype: The antigen is unknown.

The sequence was collected from a man aged 50 to 69 who received an inactivated influenza vaccine. The chain has TRBV11-2 and TRBJ2-5, with 11 bases lining up with TRBD2. Here the sequenced sample was CD4+ T cells sorted from PBMCs, taken roughly 24 months after vaccination. The DNA of the CDR3 is TGTGCCAGCAGCTTGCTTAGCGGGGGGGCCCAAGAGACCCAGTACTTC. Protein: CASSLLSGGAQETQYF.